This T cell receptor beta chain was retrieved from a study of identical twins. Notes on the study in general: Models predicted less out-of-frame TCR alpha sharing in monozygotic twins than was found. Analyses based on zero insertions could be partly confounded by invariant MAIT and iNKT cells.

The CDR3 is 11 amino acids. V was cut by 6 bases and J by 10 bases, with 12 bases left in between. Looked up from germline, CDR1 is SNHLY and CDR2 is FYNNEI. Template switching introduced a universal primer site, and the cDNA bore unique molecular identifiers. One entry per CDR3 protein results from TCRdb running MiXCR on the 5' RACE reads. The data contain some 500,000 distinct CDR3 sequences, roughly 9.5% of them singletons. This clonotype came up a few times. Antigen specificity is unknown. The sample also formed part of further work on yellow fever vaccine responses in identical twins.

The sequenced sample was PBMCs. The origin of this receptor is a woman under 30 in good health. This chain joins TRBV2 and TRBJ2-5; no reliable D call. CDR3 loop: CASRTFRDQYF. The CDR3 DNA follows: TGTGCCAGCAGGACATTTAGAGACCAGTACTTC.